These 26 T cell receptor beta chains share one sample of origin, sequenced in a study of blood T cell repertoires in COVID-19. The assay was immunoSEQ multiplex PCR, and TCRdb's table has in-frame clones only and misses some. The profile shows approximately 100,000 clones, 89% of them singletons. The sample taken for sequencing was peripheral blood. These receptors were obtained from a woman between 55 and 75 years old with acute or convalescent COVID-19.

The chain has TRBV28 and TRBJ2-4; D is perhaps TRBD1 (6 bases). Germline-derived CDR1 and CDR2 are MDHEN and SYDVKM. The CDR3 has 14 amino acids. The germline V and J ends were trimmed by 5 bases and 3 bases, with 11 bases remaining between them. In DNA, the CDR3 is TGTGCCAGCAGTCCAACAGGGAACAAAAACATTCAGTACTTC. It specifies CASSPTGNKNIQYF.

The chain recombines TRBV11-3 with TRBJ1-2; 8 positions agree with TRBD1. After removal of 4 bases from V and 7 bases from J, the junction contained 5 bases not matched to a gene. The CDR3 totals 13 residues. CDR1 and CDR2 (germline): SGHNT, YENEEA. The CDR3 nucleotides read TGTGCCAGCAGCTCAACACAGGGGGGTGGCTACACCTTC. It translates to CASSSTQGGGYTF.

CDR3: CASSYLPGGNSPLHF. As DNA, the CDR3 is TGTGCCAGCAGTTACCTGCCAGGGGGGAATTCACCCCTCCACTTT. The J gene is TRBJ1-6, the V gene TRBV6-5; TRBD1 matches 7 bases. V lost 2 bases and J lost 7; bases outside the gene matches: 5. Germline V gene sequence: CDR1 MNHEY, CDR2 SVGAGI. The CDR3 runs 15 residues.

The rearrangement joins TRBV5-6 to TRBJ1-2; 8 positions match TRBD1. The CDR3 is 14 residues long. The J segment lost 2 bases and the V segment lost 4 bases, leaving 4 bases of the junction unmatched. Looked up from germline, CDR1 is SGHDT and CDR2 is YYEEEE. The CDR3 DNA is TGTGCCAGCAGCACGACAGGGGTGAACTATGGCTACACCTTC. Residues: CASSTTGVNYGYTF.

The gene calls are TRBV2 and TRBJ2-5, with 15 nucleotides matching TRBD2. CDR3 length: 16 residues. Germline values: CDR1 SNHLY, CDR2 FYNNEI. Trimming cost V 1 base and J 7 bases; bases outside gene matches: 4. The CDR3 DNA reads as TGTGCCAGCAGTGAAGGGGGACTAGCGGGAGGCGGGACCCAGTACTTC. Translated: CASSEGGLAGGGTQYF.

In its sample, this clone was seen a few times. This chain links TRBV28 with TRBJ1-1; no reliable D call. The CDR3 sequence is 15 residues long. The germline V gene encodes CDR1 MDHEN and CDR2 SYDVKM. Trimming took 3 bases from V and 0 from J, leaving 11 bases between them. The CDR3 reads CASSFGRRMNTEAFF. DNA of the CDR3: TGTGCCAGCAGTTTTGGTCGGCGGATGAACACTGAAGCTTTCTTT.

About this clone: The same CDR3 arises from other DNA sequences in this sample as well. The CDR3 spells CASSEGRGNTEAFF. In DNA form, the CDR3 reads TGTGCCAGCAGTGAAGGTAGGGGCAACACTGAAGCTTTCTTT. The V call is TRBV2, the J call TRBJ1-1, with a possible D match to TRBD1 (5 bases). CDR3 size: 14 residues. Trimming left V 1 base short and J 2 bases short, with 8 bases between. Germline V CDR1 and CDR2: SNHLY, FYNNEI.

The chain recombines TRBV5-1 with TRBJ1-6; tentative D call: TRBD1 (5 bases). V dropped 4 bases and J dropped 10 bases, with 12 bases sitting between them. CDR1 SGHRS and CDR2 YFSETQ come from the germline V gene. This CDR3 is built from 13 residues. CDR3 in amino acids: CASSPGLRSPLHF. In DNA, the CDR3 is TGCGCCAGCAGCCCAGGGTTGCGGTCACCCCTCCACTTT.

The rearrangement uses TRBV3-1 (or the pseudogene TRBV3-2) and TRBJ1-1; D is undetermined. V was pared by 6 bases and J by 6 bases, with 20 bases between. CDR3 length: 15 residues. Germline-derived CDR1 and CDR2 are LGHDT and YNNKEL (reference sequence). For the CDR3, the DNA is TGTGCCAGCAGTCGGGTTCAAGGCCGGAGCGCTGAAGCTTTCTTT. Its translation: CASSRVQGRSAEAFF.

V usage is TRBV2 and J usage is TRBJ1-5; D is uncertain. Germline V lookup: CDR1 SNHLY, CDR2 FYNNEI. The CDR3 totals 14 residues. With 3 bases removed from V and 1 base from J, the gap between germline ends came to 7 bases. Here the CDR3 reads CASSESASNQPQHF. The DNA of the CDR3 is TGTGCCAGCAGTGAGAGCGCCAGCAATCAGCCCCAGCATTTT.

This clone was seen only a few times. J is TRBJ1-5 and V is TRBV6-5, with D tentatively TRBD1 (6 bases). The CDR3 has 13 residues. The germline V gene encodes CDR1 MNHEY and CDR2 SVGAGI. V gave up 7 bases and J gave up 4 bases, with 11 bases separating them. DNA of the CDR3: TGTGCCAGCAAGGCAGGGGCAAATCAGCCCCAGCATTTT. Protein sequence: CASKAGANQPQHF.

This clone was counted a single time. The gene calls are TRBV11-3 and TRBJ2-3; D gene uncertain. This CDR3 contains 15 residues. V was cut by 1 base and J by 6 bases, with 14 bases left in between. Germline CDR1 and CDR2: SGHNT and YENEEA. The CDR3 reads CASSLGLLLGDTQYF. The CDR3 DNA is TGTGCCAGCAGCTTAGGACTTTTATTGGGTGATACGCAGTATTTT.

The V call is TRBV20-1, the J call TRBJ2-1; 9 bases are a match to TRBD2. This CDR3 contains 14 residues. V shed 3 bases and J 8 bases; nucleotides not matched to a gene: 8. Germline V gene sequence: CDR1 DFQATT, CDR2 SNEGSKA (reference sequence). For the CDR3, the DNA is TGCAGTGCTAGTTTGGGGCGGGAGGGGGATGAGCAGTTCTTC. Amino acids: CSASLGREGDEQFF.

Here the CDR3 DNA reads TGTGCCAGCAGTTACCGGACAGGGTTGACTGGAAACACCATATATTTT. Its translation is CASSYRTGLTGNTIYF. V and J are TRBV6-5 and TRBJ1-3; 8 bases fit TRBD1. CDR1 and CDR2 from the germline V gene are MNHEY and SVGAGI. Trimming removed 2 bases from V and 2 bases from J; junction bases left unmatched: 5. The length of the CDR3 is 16 residues.

This clone was seen just once. The same CDR3 arises from other DNA sequences in this sample as well. The V call is TRBV5-1, the J call TRBJ1-4; 8 bases map to TRBD1. CDR3 length equals 14 residues. CDR1 and CDR2 from the germline V gene are SGHRS and YFSETQ. V dropped 4 bases and J dropped 7; count of bases not matched to a gene: 6. The CDR3 here is CASSPGQGSEKLFF. CDR3 nucleotide sequence: TGCGCCAGCAGCCCCGGACAGGGCTCTGAAAAACTGTTTTTT.

This chain links TRBV18 with TRBJ2-6, with unresolved D. The V end was cut by 4 bases, the J end by 2 bases, with 3 bases between. This CDR3 contains 13 residues. Germline CDR1 and CDR2: KGHSH and LQKENI. CDR3 sequence reads: CASSRAGANVLTF. CDR3 nucleotide sequence: TGTGCCAGCTCACGAGCTGGGGCCAACGTCCTGACTTTC.

This chain connects TRBV29-1 to TRBJ2-2; TRBD2 matches 8 bases. J was trimmed by 2 bases and V by 7 bases; bases with no gene match: 6. The CDR3 has 14 residues. The germline CDR1 and CDR2 sequences are SQVTM and ANQGSEA. As DNA, the CDR3 is TGCAGCGGTGTTACTAGCGGAAACACCGGGGAGCTGTTTTTT. This gives the protein CSGVTSGNTGELFF.

The chain combines TRBV6-6 with TRBJ1-2; D is undetermined. This CDR3 has 16 residues. Trimming pared 7 bases from V and 0 bases from J, leaving 18 bases between. Germline V lookup: CDR1 MNHNY, CDR2 SVGAGI (reference sequence). The CDR3 reads CASTGVLGLTNYGYTF. CDR3 bases: TGTGCCAGCACCGGGGTGTTAGGCCTAACTAACTATGGCTACACCTTC.

The rearrangement links TRBV27 to TRBJ1-1; no firm D call. The V end lost 3 bases, the J end lost 7 bases, and 12 bases lay between the germline ends. CDR3 size: 13 residues. CDR1 is MNHEY, CDR2 SMNVEV, per germline (reference sequence). The CDR3 reads CASSFNGGGEAFF. The CDR3 DNA is TGTGCCAGCAGTTTCAACGGAGGTGGTGAAGCTTTCTTT.

The V gene is TRBV28, the J gene TRBJ1-2; D ambiguous. The V end was cut by 4 bases, the J end by 4 bases, with 7 bases between. This CDR3 has 12 amino acids. Germline V gives CDR1 MDHEN, CDR2 SYDVKM. The CDR3 nucleotides are TGTGCCAGCAGTTCCACCGGCTATGGCTACACCTTC. Amino acid sequence: CASSSTGYGYTF.

This chain's CDR3 is CASASDRSMPYEQYF. The CDR3 DNA reads TGTGCCAGCGCCTCGGACAGATCCATGCCCTACGAGCAGTACTTC. The V and J genes are TRBV18 and TRBJ2-7, with a weak D call TRBD1 (6 bases). V shed 8 bases and J shed 2 bases, with 19 bases lying between them. There are 15 residues in the CDR3. CDR1 is KGHSH, CDR2 LQKENI, per germline.

V usage is TRBV28 and J usage is TRBJ1-5, with a possible D match to TRBD1 (5 bases). CDR1 is MDHEN and CDR2 is SYDVKM in the germline V gene. The CDR3 consists of 15 residues. The ends were cut back, 5 bases at V and 3 bases at J, with 14 bases in the middle. The DNA for the CDR3 is TGTGCCAGCAGTCCATCGGGGGGTCCCAATCAGCCCCAGCATTTT. Translated: CASSPSGGPNQPQHF. The entire variable domain, with the rest obtained from reference TRBV28 and TRBJ1-5, is as follows: DVKVTQSSRYLVKRTGEKVFLECVQDMDHENMFWYRQDPGLGLRLIYFSYDVKMKEKGDIPEGYSVSREKKERFSLILESASTNQTSMYLCASSPSGGPNQPQHFGDGTRLSIL.

V and J are TRBV7-8 and TRBJ2-1, with 7 positions matching TRBD1. V dropped 1 base and J dropped 7; count of bases not matched to a gene: 10. Germline lookup yields CDR1 SGHVS and CDR2 FQNEAQ. The CDR3 runs to 16 residues. For the CDR3, the DNA is TGTGCCAGCAGCTTAGGGATGGTTGGGGACAGAAATGAGCAGTTCTTC. This sequence encodes CASSLGMVGDRNEQFF.

Of note for this clone: Distinct nucleotide sequences in the sample also encode this CDR3. The chain combines TRBV11-2 with TRBJ1-1; D possibly corresponds to TRBD1 (5 bases). The CDR3 totals 15 residues. The germline CDR1 and CDR2 sequences are SGHAT and FQNNGV. The V gene lost 2 bases and the J gene lost 0 bases, with 10 bases spanning the gap. DNA of the CDR3: TGTGCCAGCAGCTTACAGGGAGGAATGAACACTGAAGCTTTCTTT. It codes for CASSLQGGMNTEAFF. Drawing the rest from reference TRBV11-2 and TRBJ1-1, the complete variable domain is EAGVAQSPRYKIIEKRQSVAFWCNPISGHATLYWYQQILGQGPKLLIQFQNNGVVDDSQLPKDRFSAERLKGVDSTLKIQPAKLEDSAVYLCASSLQGGMNTEAFFGQGTRLTVV.

The chain employs TRBV3-1 (or the pseudogene TRBV3-2) and TRBJ2-7; possible D gene TRBD2, 5 bases. Germline V gives CDR1 LGHDT, CDR2 YNNKEL (reference sequence). The V end lost 4 bases, the J end lost 6 bases, and 16 bases lay between the germline ends. The CDR3 extends over 14 amino acids. CDR3 region: CASSLGQAAGEQYF. The CDR3 nucleotides read TGTGCCAGCAGCCTAGGGCAGGCTGCGGGCGAGCAGTACTTC.

J is TRBJ2-7 and V is TRBV7-9; tentative D call: TRBD2 (6 bases). CDR3 size: 12 residues. V dropped 3 bases and J dropped 7 bases, with 10 bases sitting between them. Germline CDR1 SEHNR, CDR2 FQNEAQ (reference sequence). This CDR3 is CASSFAEGEQYV. The DNA for the CDR3 is TGTGCCAGCAGCTTCGCGGAGGGGGAGCAGTACGTC.